The next 25 T cell receptor beta chains were all read from a single sample in a study of OX40 agonist ivuxolimab in advanced cancers. Sequencing was performed with immunoSEQ multiplex PCR; in TCRdb, only in-frame clones are kept and a portion is missing. The sample includes 65,000 to 90,000 clones, about 90% of them seen just once. This sample comprised CD4+ or CD8+ T cells sorted from blood, obtained in a trial of the OX40 agonist ivuxolimab. The receptors originated from an adult with an advanced solid tumor such as melanoma, head and neck, liver or kidney cancer.

The V and J genes are TRBV5-5 and TRBJ2-2; D uncertain. The V end was cut by 3 bases, the J end by 7 bases, with 7 bases between. Looked up from germline, CDR1 is SGHKS and CDR2 is YYEKEE (reference sequence). The CDR3 is made up of 12 amino acids. CDR3 DNA: TGTGCCAGCAGCTCGGTTATCGGGGAGCTGTTTTTT. As protein: CASSSVIGELFF.

The V and J genes are TRBV28 and TRBJ2-5; D is undetermined. The CDR3 consists of 13 residues. Looked up from germline, CDR1 is MDHEN and CDR2 is SYDVKM. V lost 6 bases and J lost 2, with 10 bases in between. CDR3 sequence: CASRRRGQETQYF. CDR3 nucleotide sequence: TGTGCCAGCAGGCGAAGAGGACAAGAGACCCAGTACTTC.

The chain uses TRBV2 and TRBJ2-2, with 9 positions matching TRBD1. CDR1 and CDR2 from the germline V gene are SNHLY and FYNNEI. J gave up 5 bases and V 7 bases, and 2 bases lay outside the gene matches. This CDR3 has 13 residues. The CDR3 loop reads CASTGTGTGELFF. DNA of the CDR3: TGTGCCAGCACCGGGACAGGGACCGGGGAGCTGTTTTTT.

The chain links TRBV28 to TRBJ2-5, with 12 bases matching TRBD1. Germline loops: CDR1 MDHEN, CDR2 SYDVKM. V was clipped by 6 bases and J by 1 base; unmatched bases: 3. The CDR3 spans 15 residues. The CDR3 DNA reads as TGTGCCAGCAGCGGGACAGGGGGCTCCCAAGAGACCCAGTACTTC. This codes for CASSGTGGSQETQYF.

The chain employs TRBV4-2 and TRBJ2-1; maybe TRBD1 (5 bases). There are 14 residues in the CDR3. Germline CDR1 and CDR2: LGHNA and YNFKEQ. Trimming pared 5 bases from V and 3 bases from J, leaving 11 bases between. CDR3 nucleotide sequence: TGTGCCAGCAGCTTTGGGGCCAGCTACAATGAGCAGTTCTTC. Protein: CASSFGASYNEQFF.

The chain links TRBV5-1 to TRBJ2-7; 12 bases line up with TRBD2. Losses at the gene ends were 5 bases for V and 6 bases for J; bases not matched to a gene: 9. This CDR3 comprises 15 residues. Germline assignment: CDR1 SGHRS and CDR2 YFSETQ. The CDR3 loop reads CASSPTSGRTTEQYF. CDR3 DNA sequence: TGCGCCAGCAGTCCCACTAGCGGGAGGACTACCGAGCAGTACTTC.

This chain connects TRBV19 to TRBJ1-5, with TRBD1 matching 7 bases. The CDR3 runs to 15 residues. V shed 10 bases and J 2 bases; nucleotides not matched to a gene: 11. CDR1 is LNHDA and CDR2 is SQIVND in the germline V gene (reference sequence). The CDR3 loop is CATRDRVGGNQPQHF. CDR3 DNA sequence: TGTGCCACAAGAGACAGGGTGGGGGGCAATCAGCCCCAGCATTTT.

This clone came up once. The chain joins TRBV6-1 to TRBJ2-7; TRBD2 might be the D (6 bases). The V end lost 3 bases, the J end lost 1 base, and 7 bases lay between the germline ends. CDR1 and CDR2 (germline): MNHNS, SASEGT. The CDR3 has 13 residues. CDR3 in amino acids: CASSEGLSYEQYF. In DNA, the CDR3 is TGTGCCAGCAGTGAGGGACTGTCCTACGAGCAGTACTTC.

The chain employs TRBV9 and TRBJ2-5; the match to TRBD2 covers 9 bases. J was trimmed by 5 bases and V by 0 bases; bases with no gene match: 8. Germline V gene sequence: CDR1 SGDLS, CDR2 YYNGEE. The CDR3 is made up of 16 amino acids. The CDR3 region is CASSVDGGRAVETQYF. In DNA form, the CDR3 reads TGTGCCAGCAGCGTAGACGGCGGGAGGGCCGTTGAGACCCAGTACTTC. Filled out from reference TRBV9 and TRBJ2-5, the complete variable domain reads DSGVTQTPKHLITATGQRVTLRCSPRSGDLSVYWYQQSLDQGLQFLIQYYNGEERAKGNILERFSAQQFPDLHSELNLSSLELGDSALYFCASSVDGGRAVETQYFGPGTRLLVL.

The chain couples TRBV4-1 to TRBJ1-5; D ambiguous. The CDR3 is 16 amino acids. Germline V CDR1 and CDR2: MGHRA, YSYEKL. V dropped 4 bases and J dropped 10 bases, with 23 bases sitting between them. CDR3 DNA: TGCGCCAGCAGCCCCCGCCCGGGCCGTGGACTGGAACCCCAGCATTTT. It codes for CASSPRPGRGLEPQHF.

The V and J genes are TRBV21-1 and TRBJ2-7; the D call in the table, TRBD1, was not verified against the DNA. TRBV21-1 is annotated as a pseudogene. The CDR3 has 15 amino acids. Here the CDR3 DNA reads TGTGCCAGCAGCTCAAGAAGCGGACAGAACTACGAGCAGTACTTC. Amino acids: CASSSRSGQNYEQYF.

This chain links TRBV5-8 with TRBJ1-5, with D tentatively TRBD1 (6 bases). Germline lookup yields CDR1 SGHTS and CDR2 YDEGEE. The CDR3 runs to 18 residues. With 0 bases removed from V and 4 bases from J, the gap between germline ends came to 20 bases. CDR3 coding DNA: TGTGCCAGCAGCTTGGCCGGCGGAGGGGGTGTACAAAATCAGCCCCAGCATTTT. Translation: CASSLAGGGGVQNQPQHF. Full variable domain (rest looked up from reference TRBV5-8 and TRBJ1-5): EAGVTQSPTHLIKTRGQQATLRCSPISGHTSVYWYQQALGLGLQFLLWYDEGEERNRGNFPPRFSGRQFPNYSSELNVNALELEDSALYLCASSLAGGGGVQNQPQHFGDGTRLSIL.

The chain couples TRBV28 to TRBJ1-1, with 7 bases identical to TRBD1. The CDR3 runs 13 residues. The ends lost 3 bases at V and 7 bases at J; junction bases unmatched: 5. Per germline, CDR1 MDHEN and CDR2 SYDVKM. The CDR3 nucleotides read TGTGCCAGCAGTTTGCGCCGGGACAGTGAAGCTTTCTTT. Its protein product is CASSLRRDSEAFF.

V usage is TRBV5-1 and J usage is TRBJ2-7; D ambiguous. Germline V gene lookup returns CDR1 SGHRS and CDR2 YFSETQ. The V gene lost 0 bases and the J gene lost 2 bases, with 15 bases spanning the gap. The CDR3 contains 16 residues. CDR3 sequence: CASSLERTNAPYEQYF. CDR3 in DNA: TGCGCCAGCAGCTTGGAGCGTACCAATGCGCCCTACGAGCAGTACTTC.

This chain uses TRBV29-1 with TRBJ2-7; unclear D gene. The CDR3 is 12 residues long. Germline-derived CDR1 and CDR2 are SQVTM and ANQGSEA. V was clipped by 3 bases and J by 6 bases, with 12 bases between them. CDR3 region: CSVDGRGCEQYF. The CDR3 coding sequence is TGCAGCGTTGATGGTAGAGGCTGCGAGCAGTACTTC.

This clone was recorded once. V usage is TRBV25-1 and J usage is TRBJ2-4; weak D call: TRBD2 (7 bases). Germline V CDR1 and CDR2: MGHDK, SYGVNS. The V and J ends lost 4 bases and 3 bases respectively, with 22 bases between them. This CDR3 has 18 amino acids. The chain's CDR3 is CASSALGGGGGNKNIQYF. The CDR3 region has the DNA TGTGCCAGCAGTGCCCTGGGAGGGGGGGGAGGAAACAAAAACATTCAGTACTTC.

This chain connects TRBV13 to TRBJ1-3; 8 positions match TRBD1. Germline assignment: CDR1 PRHDT and CDR2 FYEKMQ (reference sequence). V lost 3 bases and J lost 10; bases outside the gene matches: 5. The CDR3 sequence is 13 residues long. The CDR3 DNA reads as TGTGCCAGCAGCTTCTCCCGGGACAGGACCATATATTTT. Its protein product is CASSFSRDRTIYF.

The genes are TRBV10-3 and TRBJ2-7; TRBD2 agrees at 12 bases. Germline-derived CDR1 and CDR2 are ENHRY and SYGVKD. CDR3 length: 18 amino acids. V gave up 2 bases and J gave up 5 bases; unmatched junction bases: 13. DNA for the CDR3: TGTGCCATCAGTGAGGGACAGGGGAGACTAGCGGGAGTCCACGAGCAGTACTTC. Its translation: CAISEGQGRLAGVHEQYF.

The rearrangement joins TRBV2 to TRBJ2-1, with a weak D call TRBD1 (5 bases). This CDR3 contains 17 residues. V was pared by 1 base and J by 4 bases, with 17 bases between. The germline CDR1 and CDR2 sequences are SNHLY and FYNNEI. CDR3 nucleotide sequence: TGTGCCAGCAGTGAAGGGGCAGGGCGGAGCCTTTACAATGAGCAGTTCTTC. Protein: CASSEGAGRSLYNEQFF.

The chain carries TRBV11-2 and TRBJ2-7; the D is unclear. This CDR3 is built from 14 residues. V shed 0 bases and J shed 1 base, with 7 bases lying between them. CDR1 and CDR2 (germline): SGHAT, FQNNGV. The CDR3 sequence is CASSLDPFSYEQYF. The CDR3 region has the DNA TGTGCCAGCAGCTTAGACCCGTTTTCCTACGAGCAGTACTTC.

The V call is TRBV5-1, the J call TRBJ2-5; D is ambiguous. Germline assignment: CDR1 SGHRS and CDR2 YFSETQ. CDR3 length: 15 amino acids. V lost 0 bases to trimming and J lost 0 bases, with 9 bases between them. The CDR3: CASSLGGSYQETQYF. In DNA form, the CDR3 reads TGCGCCAGCAGCTTGGGCGGTTCGTACCAAGAGACCCAGTACTTC.

V and J are TRBV5-4 and TRBJ2-7; 11 bases align to TRBD1. Trimming took 4 bases from V and 2 from J; bases not matched to a gene: 2. The germline V gene has CDR1 SGHNT and CDR2 YYREEE (reference sequence). The CDR3 extends over 14 amino acids. CDR3 coding DNA: TGTGCCAGCAGCAAGGACAGGGGGCCCTACGAGCAGTACTTC. It specifies CASSKDRGPYEQYF.

The rearrangement links TRBV30 to TRBJ2-5; 9 positions agree with TRBD1. Germline V lookup: CDR1 GTSNPN, CDR2 SVGIG (reference sequence). J lost 1 base, V lost 5 bases, and 14 bases had no gene match. The CDR3 length is 17 residues. DNA of the CDR3: TGTGCCTGGGGAGAGAGTTGGGGACAGGGCAGCCAAGAGACCCAGTACTTC. This encodes CAWGESWGQGSQETQYF. The variable domain in full, with the rest retrieved from reference TRBV30 and TRBJ2-5, is SQTIHQWPATLVQPVGSPLSLECTVEGTSNPNLYWYRQAAGRGLQLLFYSVGIGQISSEVPQNLSASRPQDRQFILSSKKLLLSDSGFYLCAWGESWGQGSQETQYFGPGTRLLVL.

This clone was seen once. The chain has TRBV4-1 and TRBJ1-1, with 9 bases fitting TRBD1. Trimming took 1 base from V and 6 from J; bases not matched to a gene: 15. The CDR3 sequence is 18 residues long. The germline V gene encodes CDR1 MGHRA and CDR2 YSYEKL. The CDR3, as DNA: TGCGCCAGCAGCCAAGGGATCGTACCGGGACAGGGTCTGTCTGAAGCTTTCTTT. Its translation is CASSQGIVPGQGLSEAFF.

The J gene is TRBJ2-5, the V gene TRBV18, with D possibly being TRBD1 (6 bases). This CDR3 has 15 amino acids. Germline values: CDR1 KGHSH, CDR2 LQKENI. Trimming pared 1 base from V and 4 bases from J, leaving 13 bases between. The CDR3 spells CASSPLSGAPETQYF. In DNA form, the CDR3 reads TGTGCCAGCTCACCACTGTCAGGGGCCCCAGAGACCCAGTACTTC.